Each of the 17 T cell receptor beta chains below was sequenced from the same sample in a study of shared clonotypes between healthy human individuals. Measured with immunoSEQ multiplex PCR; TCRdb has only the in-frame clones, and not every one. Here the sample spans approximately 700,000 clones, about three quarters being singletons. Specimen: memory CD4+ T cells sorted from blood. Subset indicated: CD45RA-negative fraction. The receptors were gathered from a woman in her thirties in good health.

The CDR3 protein is CASSLDEGKNTEAFF. The CDR3 DNA follows: TGTGCCAGCAGCTTAGATGAGGGGAAGAACACTGAAGCTTTCTTT. The V gene is TRBV7-9, the J gene TRBJ1-1, with a tentative D call TRBD1 (5 bases). With 1 base removed from V and 1 base from J, the gap between germline ends came to 10 bases. CDR3 size: 15 residues. Germline V gives CDR1 SEHNR, CDR2 FQNEAQ (reference sequence).

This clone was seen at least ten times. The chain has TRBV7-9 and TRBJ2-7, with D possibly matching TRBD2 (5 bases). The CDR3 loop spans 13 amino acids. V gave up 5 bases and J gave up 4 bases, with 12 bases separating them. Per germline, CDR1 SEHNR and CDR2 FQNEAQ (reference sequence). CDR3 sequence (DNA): TGTGCCAGCAGCCTCGACTGGACTTACGAGCAGTACTTC. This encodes CASSLDWTYEQYF.

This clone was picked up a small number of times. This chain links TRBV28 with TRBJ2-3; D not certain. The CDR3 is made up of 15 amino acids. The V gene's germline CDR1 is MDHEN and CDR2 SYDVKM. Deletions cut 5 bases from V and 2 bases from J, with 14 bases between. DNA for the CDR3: TGTGCCAGCAGTCCATGGACCCCAAACACAGATACGCAGTATTTT. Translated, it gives CASSPWTPNTDTQYF.

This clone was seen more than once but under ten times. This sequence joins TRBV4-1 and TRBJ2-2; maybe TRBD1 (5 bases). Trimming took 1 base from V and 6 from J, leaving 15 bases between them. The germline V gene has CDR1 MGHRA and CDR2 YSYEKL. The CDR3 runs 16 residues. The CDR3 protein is CASSQVFTGSAGELFF. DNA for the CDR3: TGCGCCAGCAGCCAAGTATTCACAGGATCGGCCGGGGAGCTGTTTTTT.

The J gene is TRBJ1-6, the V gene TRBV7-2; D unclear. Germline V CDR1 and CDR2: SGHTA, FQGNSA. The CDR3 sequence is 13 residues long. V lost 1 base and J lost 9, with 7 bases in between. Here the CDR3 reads CASSLDSRSPLHF. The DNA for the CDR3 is TGTGCCAGCAGCTTAGACTCACGTTCACCCCTCCACTTT.

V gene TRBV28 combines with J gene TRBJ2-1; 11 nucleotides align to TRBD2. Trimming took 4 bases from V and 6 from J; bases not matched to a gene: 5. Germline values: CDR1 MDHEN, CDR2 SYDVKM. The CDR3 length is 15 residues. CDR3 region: CASSSSGRKPNEQFF. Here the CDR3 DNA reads TGTGCCAGCAGTTCTAGCGGGAGGAAGCCCAATGAGCAGTTCTTC.

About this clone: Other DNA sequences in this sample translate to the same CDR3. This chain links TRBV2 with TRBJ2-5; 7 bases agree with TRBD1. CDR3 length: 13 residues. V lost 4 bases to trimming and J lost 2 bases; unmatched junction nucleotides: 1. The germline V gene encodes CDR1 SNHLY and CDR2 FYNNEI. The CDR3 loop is CASSGDSQETQYF. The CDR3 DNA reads TGTGCCAGCAGTGGGGACAGTCAAGAGACCCAGTACTTC.

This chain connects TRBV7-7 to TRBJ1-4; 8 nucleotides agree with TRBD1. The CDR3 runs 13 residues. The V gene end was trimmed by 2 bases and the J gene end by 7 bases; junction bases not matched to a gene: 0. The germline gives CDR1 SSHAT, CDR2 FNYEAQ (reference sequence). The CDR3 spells CASSLTGGEKLFF. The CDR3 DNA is TGTGCCAGCAGCTTAACAGGGGGTGAAAAACTGTTTTTT. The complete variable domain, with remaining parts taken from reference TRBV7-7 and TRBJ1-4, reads GAGVSQSPRYKVTKRGQDVTLRCDPISSHATLYWYQQALGQGPEFLTYFNYEAQPDKSGLPSDRFSAERPEGSISTLTIQRTEQRDSAMYRCASSLTGGEKLFFGSGTQLSVL.

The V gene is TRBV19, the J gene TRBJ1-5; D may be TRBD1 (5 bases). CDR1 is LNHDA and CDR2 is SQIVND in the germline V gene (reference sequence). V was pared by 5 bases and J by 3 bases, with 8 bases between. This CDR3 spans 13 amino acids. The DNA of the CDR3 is TGTGCCAGTAGTTTGGGACCCAATCAGCCCCAGCATTTT. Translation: CASSLGPNQPQHF.

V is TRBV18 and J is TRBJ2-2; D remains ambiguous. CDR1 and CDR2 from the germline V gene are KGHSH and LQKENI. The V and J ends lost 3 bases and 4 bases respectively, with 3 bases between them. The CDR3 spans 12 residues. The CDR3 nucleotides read TGTGCCAGCTCACCGGCCACCGGGGAGCTGTTTTTT. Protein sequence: CASSPATGELFF.

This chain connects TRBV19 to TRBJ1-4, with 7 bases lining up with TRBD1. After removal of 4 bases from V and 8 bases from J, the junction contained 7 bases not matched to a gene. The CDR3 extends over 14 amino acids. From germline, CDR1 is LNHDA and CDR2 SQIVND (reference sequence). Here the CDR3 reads CASSTQGGSEKLFF. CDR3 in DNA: TGTGCCAGTAGTACCCAGGGGGGAAGCGAAAAACTGTTTTTT.

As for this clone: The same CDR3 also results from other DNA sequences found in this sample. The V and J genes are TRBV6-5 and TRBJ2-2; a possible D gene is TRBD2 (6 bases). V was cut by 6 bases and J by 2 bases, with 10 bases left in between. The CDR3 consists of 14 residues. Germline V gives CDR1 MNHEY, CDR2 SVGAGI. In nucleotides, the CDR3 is TGTGCCAGCAGCCTCGGGGGAAACACCGGGGAGCTGTTTTTT. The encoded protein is CASSLGGNTGELFF.

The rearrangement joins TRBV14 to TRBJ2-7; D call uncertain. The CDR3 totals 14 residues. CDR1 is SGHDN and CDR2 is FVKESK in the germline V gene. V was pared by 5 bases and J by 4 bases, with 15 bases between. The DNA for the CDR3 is TGTGCCAGCAGCGCAGTAAGACGGATTTACGAGCAGTACTTC. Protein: CASSAVRRIYEQYF.

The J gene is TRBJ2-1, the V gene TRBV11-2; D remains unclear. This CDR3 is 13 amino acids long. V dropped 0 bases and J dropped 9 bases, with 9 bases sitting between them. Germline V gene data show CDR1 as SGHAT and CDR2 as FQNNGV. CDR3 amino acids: CASSLDFRVEQFF. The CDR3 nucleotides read TGTGCCAGCAGCTTAGATTTCCGAGTTGAGCAGTTCTTC. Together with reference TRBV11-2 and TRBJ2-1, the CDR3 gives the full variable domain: EAGVAQSPRYKIIEKRQSVAFWCNPISGHATLYWYQQILGQGPKLLIQFQNNGVVDDSQLPKDRFSAERLKGVDSTLKIQPAKLEDSAVYLCASSLDFRVEQFFGPGTRLTVL.

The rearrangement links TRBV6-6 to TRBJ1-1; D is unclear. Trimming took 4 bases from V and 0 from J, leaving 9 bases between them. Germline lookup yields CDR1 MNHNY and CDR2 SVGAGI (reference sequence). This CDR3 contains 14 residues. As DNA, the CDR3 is TGTGCCAGCAGTTCCGGGGTCATGAACACTGAAGCTTTCTTT. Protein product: CASSSGVMNTEAFF.

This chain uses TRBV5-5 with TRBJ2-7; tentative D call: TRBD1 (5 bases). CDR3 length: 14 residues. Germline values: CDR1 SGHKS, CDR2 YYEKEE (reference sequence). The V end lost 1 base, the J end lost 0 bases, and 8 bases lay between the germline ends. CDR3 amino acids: CASSLLDNSYEQYF. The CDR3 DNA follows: TGTGCCAGCAGCTTGTTGGACAACTCCTACGAGCAGTACTTC.

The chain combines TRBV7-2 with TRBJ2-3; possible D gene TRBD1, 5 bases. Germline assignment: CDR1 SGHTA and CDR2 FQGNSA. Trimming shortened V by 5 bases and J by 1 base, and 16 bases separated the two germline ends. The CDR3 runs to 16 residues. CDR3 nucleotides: TGTGCCAGCAGCCAAAGGGGCGGAGTGGGCACAGATACGCAGTATTTT. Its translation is CASSQRGGVGTDTQYF. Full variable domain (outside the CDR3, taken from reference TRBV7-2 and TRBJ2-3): GAGVSQSPSNKVTEKGKDVELRCDPISGHTALYWYRQSLGQGLEFLIYFQGNSAPDKSGLPSDRFSAERTGGSVSTLTIQRTQQEDSAVYLCASSQRGGVGTDTQYFGPGTRLTVL.